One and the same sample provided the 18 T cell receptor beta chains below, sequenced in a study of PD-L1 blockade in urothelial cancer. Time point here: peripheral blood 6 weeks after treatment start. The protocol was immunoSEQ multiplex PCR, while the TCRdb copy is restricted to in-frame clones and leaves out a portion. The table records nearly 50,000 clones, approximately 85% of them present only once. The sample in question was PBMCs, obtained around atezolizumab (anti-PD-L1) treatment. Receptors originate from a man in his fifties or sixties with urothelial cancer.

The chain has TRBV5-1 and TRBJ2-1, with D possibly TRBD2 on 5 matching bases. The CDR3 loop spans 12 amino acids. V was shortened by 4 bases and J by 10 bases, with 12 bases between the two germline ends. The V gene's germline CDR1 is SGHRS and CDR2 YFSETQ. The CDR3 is CASSRTLTEQFF. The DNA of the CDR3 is TGCGCCAGCAGCAGGACTCTGACCGAGCAGTTCTTC. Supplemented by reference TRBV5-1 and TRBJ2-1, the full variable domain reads KAGVTQTPRYLIKTRGQQVTLSCSPISGHRSVSWYQQTPGQGLQFLFEYFSETQRNKGNFPGRFSGRQFSNSRSEMNVSTLELGDSALYLCASSRTLTEQFFGPGTRLTVL.

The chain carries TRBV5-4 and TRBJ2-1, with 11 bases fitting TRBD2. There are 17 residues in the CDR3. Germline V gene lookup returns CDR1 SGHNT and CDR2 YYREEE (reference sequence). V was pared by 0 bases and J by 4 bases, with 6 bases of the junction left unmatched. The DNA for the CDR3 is TGTGCCAGCAGCTTGGGCACTAGCGGGGGTCAATACAATGAGCAGTTCTTC. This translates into CASSLGTSGGQYNEQFF.

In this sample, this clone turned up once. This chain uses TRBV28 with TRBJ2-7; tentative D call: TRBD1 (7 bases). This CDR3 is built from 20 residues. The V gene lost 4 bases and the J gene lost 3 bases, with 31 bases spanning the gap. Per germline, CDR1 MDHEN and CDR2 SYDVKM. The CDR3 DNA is TGTGCCAGCAGTTCTCCCAGGGGGGCGTCGGGCTTTCGGATCGACTACGAGCAGTACTTC. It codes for CASSSPRGASGFRIDYEQYF.

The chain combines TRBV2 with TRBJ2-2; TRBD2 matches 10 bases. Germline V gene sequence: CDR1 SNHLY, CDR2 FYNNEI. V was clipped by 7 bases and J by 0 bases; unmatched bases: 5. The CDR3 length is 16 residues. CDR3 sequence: CASTWSGGANTGELFF. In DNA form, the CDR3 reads TGTGCCAGCACTTGGAGCGGGGGGGCGAACACCGGGGAGCTGTTTTTT.

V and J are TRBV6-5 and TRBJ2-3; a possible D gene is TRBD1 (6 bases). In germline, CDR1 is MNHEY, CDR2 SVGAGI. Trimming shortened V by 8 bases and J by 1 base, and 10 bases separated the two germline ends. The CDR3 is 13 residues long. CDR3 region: CASRDKGTDTQYF. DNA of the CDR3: TGTGCCAGCCGGGACAAGGGCACAGATACGCAGTATTTT.

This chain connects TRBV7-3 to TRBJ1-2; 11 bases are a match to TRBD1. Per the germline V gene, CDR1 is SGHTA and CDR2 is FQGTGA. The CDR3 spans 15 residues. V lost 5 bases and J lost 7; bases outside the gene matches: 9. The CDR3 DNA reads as TGTGCCAGCAGCCCCAAGGGACAGGGGGACAGTGGCTACACCTTC. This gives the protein CASSPKGQGDSGYTF.

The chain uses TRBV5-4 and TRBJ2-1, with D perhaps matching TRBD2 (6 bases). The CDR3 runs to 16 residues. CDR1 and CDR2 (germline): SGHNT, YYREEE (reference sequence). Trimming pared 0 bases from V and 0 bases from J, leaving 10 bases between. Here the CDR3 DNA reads TGTGCCAGCAGCTTGGTGCGGGGTAGCTCCTACAATGAGCAGTTCTTC. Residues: CASSLVRGSSYNEQFF.

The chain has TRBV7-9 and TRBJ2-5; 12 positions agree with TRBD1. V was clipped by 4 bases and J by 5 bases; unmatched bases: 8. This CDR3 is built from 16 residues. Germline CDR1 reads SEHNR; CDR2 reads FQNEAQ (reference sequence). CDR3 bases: TGTGCCAGCAGCTACCCCGGGACAGGGGGCTCGGAGACCCAGTACTTC. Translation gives CASSYPGTGGSETQYF.

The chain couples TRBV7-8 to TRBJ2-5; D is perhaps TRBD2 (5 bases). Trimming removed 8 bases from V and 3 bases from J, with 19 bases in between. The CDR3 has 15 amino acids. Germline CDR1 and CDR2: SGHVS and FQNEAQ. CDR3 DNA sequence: TGTGCCAGCCGGCAGAGGGTTCATGGGGAAGAGACCCAGTACTTC. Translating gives CASRQRVHGEETQYF. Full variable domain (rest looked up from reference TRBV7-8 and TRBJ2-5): GAGVSQSPRYKVAKRGQDVALRCDPISGHVSLFWYQQALGQGPEFLTYFQNEAQLDKSGLPSDRFFAERPEGSVSTLKIQRTQQEDSAVYLCASRQRVHGEETQYFGPGTRLLVL.

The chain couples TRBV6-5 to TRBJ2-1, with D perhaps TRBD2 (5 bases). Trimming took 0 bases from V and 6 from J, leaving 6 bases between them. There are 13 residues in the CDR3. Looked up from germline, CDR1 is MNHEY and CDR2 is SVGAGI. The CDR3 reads CASSYSRVNEQFF. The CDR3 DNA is TGTGCCAGCAGTTACTCGAGGGTCAATGAGCAGTTCTTC.

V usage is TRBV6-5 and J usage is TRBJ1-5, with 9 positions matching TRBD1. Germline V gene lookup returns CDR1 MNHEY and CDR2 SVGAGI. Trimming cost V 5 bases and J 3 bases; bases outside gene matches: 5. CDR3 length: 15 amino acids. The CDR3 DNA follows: TGTGCCAGCAGTAAGGGACAGGGTGTCAATCAGCCCCAGCATTTT. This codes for CASSKGQGVNQPQHF.

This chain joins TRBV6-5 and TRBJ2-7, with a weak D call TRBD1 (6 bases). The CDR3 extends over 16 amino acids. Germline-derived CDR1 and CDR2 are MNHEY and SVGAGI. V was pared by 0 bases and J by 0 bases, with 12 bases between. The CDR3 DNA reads TGTGCCAGCAGTTACTCGAGGGGACAATTCTCCTACGAGCAGTACTTC. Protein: CASSYSRGQFSYEQYF.

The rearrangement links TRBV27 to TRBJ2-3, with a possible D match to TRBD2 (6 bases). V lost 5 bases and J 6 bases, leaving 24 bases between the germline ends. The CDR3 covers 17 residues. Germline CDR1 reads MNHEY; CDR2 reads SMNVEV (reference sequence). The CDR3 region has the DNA TGTGCCAGCAGTGAGGGCCCCACGCGGGGTGCACTTGATACGCAGTATTTT. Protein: CASSEGPTRGALDTQYF.

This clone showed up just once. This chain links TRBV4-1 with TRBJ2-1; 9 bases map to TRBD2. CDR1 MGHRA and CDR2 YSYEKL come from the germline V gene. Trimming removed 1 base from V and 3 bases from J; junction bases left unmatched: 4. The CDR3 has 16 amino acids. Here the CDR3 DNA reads TGCGCCAGCAGCCAAGGGTCAGCGGGAGGCTACAATGAGCAGTTCTTC. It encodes CASSQGSAGGYNEQFF.

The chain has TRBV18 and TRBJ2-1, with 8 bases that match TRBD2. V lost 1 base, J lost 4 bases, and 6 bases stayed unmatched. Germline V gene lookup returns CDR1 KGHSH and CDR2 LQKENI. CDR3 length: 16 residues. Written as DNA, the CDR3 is TGTGCCAGCTCACCACAAGCGGGAGCATCGTACAATGAGCAGTTCTTC. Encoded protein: CASSPQAGASYNEQFF.

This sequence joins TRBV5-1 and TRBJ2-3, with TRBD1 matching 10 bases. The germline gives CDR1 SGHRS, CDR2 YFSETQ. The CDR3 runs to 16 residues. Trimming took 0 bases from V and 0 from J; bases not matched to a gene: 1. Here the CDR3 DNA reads TGCGCCAGCAGCTTGGAGGACAGGGGGAGCACAGATACGCAGTATTTT. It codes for CASSLEDRGSTDTQYF.

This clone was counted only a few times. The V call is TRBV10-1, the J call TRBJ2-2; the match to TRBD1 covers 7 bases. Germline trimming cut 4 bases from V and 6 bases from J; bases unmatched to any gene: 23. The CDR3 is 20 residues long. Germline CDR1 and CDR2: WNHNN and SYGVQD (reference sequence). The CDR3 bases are TGCGCCAGCAGTGTGGCCCGATGGGACAGTAAGACGACGCCATCCGGGGAGCTGTTTTTT. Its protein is CASSVARWDSKTTPSGELFF.

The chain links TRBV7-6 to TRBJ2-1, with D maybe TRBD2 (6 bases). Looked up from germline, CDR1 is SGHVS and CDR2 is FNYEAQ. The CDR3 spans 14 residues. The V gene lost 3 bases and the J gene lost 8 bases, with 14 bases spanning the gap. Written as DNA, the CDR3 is TGTGCCAGCAGCTTTGGGGGGAGTGGGGATGAGCAGTTCTTC. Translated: CASSFGGSGDEQFF.